This T cell receptor beta chain was captured by sequencing in a study of CD8 T cells in ankylosing spondylitis. This clonotype was found many times. Its antigen remains unknown. V was clipped by 5 bases and J by 0 bases, with 8 bases between them. The CDR3 contains 14 residues. Germline lookup yields CDR1 DFQATT and CDR2 SNEGSKA (reference sequence). Findings of the study overall: In synovial fluid and blood from reactive arthritis, some motif variants were previously reported.

TCRdb passed the 5' RACE reads through MiXCR, listing each CDR3 protein once. The table includes 200,000 to 300,000 distinct CDR3 sequences, roughly 8.6% detected once. The specimen sequenced was blood, either unsorted or a sorted T cell fraction (not recorded which). The chain employs TRBV20-1 and TRBJ2-6; D not resolved. The receptor's source is a male donor with ankylosing spondylitis or in good health (not recorded which). CDR3 DNA: TGCAGTGCTCTGGCCACCTCTGGGGCCAACGTCCTGACTTTC. Translating gives CSALATSGANVLTF.